Listed below are T cell receptor beta chains from one sample, sequenced in a study of prognosis after radiotherapy for stage I lung cancer. From the multiplex PCR reads, TCRdb called clonotypes with MiXCR, one entry per CDR3 protein. The data show 15,000 to 20,000 distinct CDR3 sequences, with about 27% seen just once and 22% held by the top ten. This material consisted of PBMCs, taken before or after stereotactic body radiation therapy (not recorded which). These receptor sequences come from a donor over 45 with non-small cell lung cancer. Each CDR3 is given with its conserved first and last residue. A D gene is named only where the DNA matches it firmly. Expanded clones get a size class; other rows say once, few or many, or leave the size out.

size	J	D	V	DNA	CDR3
many	TRBJ2-7	TRBD2	TRBV20-1	TGCAGTATCCCGGGACTAGCGGACTACGAGCAGTACTTC	CSIPGLADYEQYF
.	TRBJ2-1	.	TRBV20-1	TGCGGTGCCCCCAAGGGGGGTGGCGGGACCTACAATGAGCAGTTCTTC	CGAPKGGGGTYNEQFF
many	TRBJ2-7	TRBD1	TRBV30	TGTGCCTGGAGTACAGGGGGGGAGCAGTACTTC	CAWSTGGEQYF
many	TRBJ2-2	TRBD2	TRBV5-1	TGCGCCAGCAGTCATGATTGGACTAGCGGGAGTGTGACCGGGGAGCTGTTTTTT	CASSHDWTSGSVTGELFF
.	TRBJ1-3	.	TRBV20-1	TGCAGTGCTCCTCTACAATCTGTAAACACCATATATTTT	CSAPLQSVNTIYF
many	TRBJ2-3	.	TRBV5-6	TGTGCCAGCAGCTTTGAGGGAGCTAGCACAGATACGCAGTATTTT	CASSFEGASTDTQYF
many	TRBJ2-5	TRBD2	TRBV3-1	TGTGCCAGCAGCCAATTAGCGGGAGGGCGGGAGACCCAGTACTTC	CASSQLAGGRETQYF
many	TRBJ2-1	.	TRBV5-1	TGCGCCAGCAGCTTGGAGACCATGGGGGGATACAATGAGCAGTTCTTC	CASSLETMGGYNEQFF
many	TRBJ2-2	.	TRBV28	TGTGCCAGCAGTTTGTCAGGTGGGGCCGGGGAGCTGTTTTTT	CASSLSGGAGELFF
many	TRBJ1-2	.	TRBV5-4	TGTGCCAGCAGCGTCGCCGGGAGCTGGTATGGCTACACCTTC	CASSVAGSWYGYTF
medium-sized	TRBJ2-1	.	TRBV20-1	TGCAGTGCGAGATACTACAATGAGCAGTTCTTC	CSARYYNEQFF
many	TRBJ2-3	.	TRBV11-2	TGTGCCAGCAGTCCCCTCTTTAGCACAGATACGCAGTATTTT	CASSPLFSTDTQYF
few	TRBJ2-2	TRBD1	TRBV5-6	TGTGCCAGCGAGGGGGCTGGGACACTTTACACCGGGGAGCTGTTTTTT	CASEGAGTLYTGELFF
many	TRBJ2-1	TRBD2	TRBV9	TGTGCCAGCAGCGGACAGACTAGCGGGACGGCGCAGTTCTTC	CASSGQTSGTAQFF
medium-sized	TRBJ1-6	.	TRBV20-1	TGCAGTGCTAGTCCCCCTACAGGGAACAATTCACCCCTCCACTTT	CSASPPTGNNSPLHF
many	TRBJ2-3	TRBD1	TRBV7-7	TGTGCTAGCAGCCCGGACAGGGTTGGGGATACGCAGTATTTT	CASSPDRVGDTQYF
many	TRBJ2-2	.	TRBV6-5	TGTGCCAGCAGTTTTCGGACTGGCGTCACCGGGGAGCTGTTTTTT	CASSFRTGVTGELFF
.	TRBJ1-1	TRBD1	TRBV5-4	TGTGCCAGCAGCCCCACAGGGGGGATCGTGAACACTGAAGCTTTCTTT	CASSPTGGIVNTEAFF
many	TRBJ2-7	TRBD1	TRBV12-3/TRBV12-4	TGTGCCAGCAGTTTTTTCCAGGGGGCGTCCTACGAGCAGTACTTC	CASSFFQGASYEQYF
many	TRBJ2-7	.	TRBV20-1	TGCAGTGCACAGAACCCAGATGGGAAAGACTACGAGCAGTACTTC	CSAQNPDGKDYEQYF
many	TRBJ1-4	TRBD1	TRBV4-1	TGCGCCAGCAGCCAAGTGGGACAGGTCGGAAAACTGTTTTTT	CASSQVGQVGKLFF
.	TRBJ2-1	TRBD1	TRBV20-1	TGCAGTGCTAGGGGACAGGACAATGAGCAGTTCTTC	CSARGQDNEQFF
many	TRBJ1-5	TRBD1	TRBV6-2/TRBV6-3	TGTGCCAGCAGTTACGAAAACAGGGGATCTCAGCCCCAGCATTTT	CASSYENRGSQPQHF
.	TRBJ2-3	.	TRBV27	TGTGCCAGCAGTCTGGCGGACTTGGATGATACGCAGTATTTT	CASSLADLDDTQYF
many	TRBJ1-1	.	TRBV6-2/TRBV6-3	TGTGCCAGCAGTTACTTTCTGGGGGCCAACACTGAAGCTTTCTTT	CASSYFLGANTEAFF
many	TRBJ1-2	.	TRBV20-1	TGCAGTGCTAGCCAGGACGGCGACTATGGCTACACCTTC	CSASQDGDYGYTF
.	TRBJ1-2	TRBD1	TRBV13	TGTGCCAGCAGTGTCCGGGACAGGCGGCTTGGCTATGGCTACACCTTC	CASSVRDRRLGYGYTF
.	TRBJ2-3	.	TRBV2	TGTGCCAGCAGTGCGGCCCCCGGGACAGATACGCAGTATTTT	CASSAAPGTDTQYF
.	TRBJ2-7	TRBD2	TRBV7-2	TGTGCCAGCAGCTTATCCCTCTATAGCGGGAGTACGGGTGAGCAGTACTTC	CASSLSLYSGSTGEQYF
many	TRBJ2-7	.	TRBV5-1	TGCGCCAGCAGCCCGGATATGAGGTCCTACGAGCAGTACTTC	CASSPDMRSYEQYF
many	TRBJ2-7	TRBD2	TRBV20-1	TGCAGTGCTAGAGTATGGACTAGCGGGAGGGCCGACGCCGAGCAGTACTTC	CSARVWTSGRADAEQYF
many	TRBJ2-7	.	TRBV7-9	TGTGCCAGCAGCGCGACTGAGGACGGCTCCTACGAGCAGTACTTC	CASSATEDGSYEQYF
many	TRBJ2-3	TRBD2	TRBV11-2	TGTGCCAGCAGCTTCAGCGGGAGGGCCGGAGATGCGCAGTATTTT	CASSFSGRAGDAQYF
many	TRBJ2-1	TRBD2	TRBV6-2/TRBV6-3	TGTGCCAGCAGTTTCGTAGCGGGAGGCCCCGATGAGCAGTTCTTC	CASSFVAGGPDEQFF
.	TRBJ2-3	TRBD2	TRBV3-1	TGTGCCAGCAGCCAATCGTCGGGAGGGCCATCAGATACGCAGTATTTT	CASSQSSGGPSDTQYF
many	TRBJ1-1	TRBD1	TRBV2	TGTGCCAGCAGGAGACAGGGTAATGAAGCTTTCTTT	CASRRQGNEAFF
many	TRBJ2-3	TRBD2	TRBV28	TGTGCCAGCAGTAAACTAGCGGGAGCCACAGATACGCAGTATTTT	CASSKLAGATDTQYF
once	TRBJ2-4	.	TRBV11-3	TGTGCCAGCAGCTTATTGACCCAAAACATTCAGTACTTC	CASSLLTQNIQYF
medium-sized	TRBJ2-2	.	TRBV11-2	TGTGCCAGCAGCTTATGGCAGCCGAACACCGGGGAGCTGTTTTTT	CASSLWQPNTGELFF
many	TRBJ2-1	.	TRBV29-1	TGCAGCGTTGCGGGCGCGACGACCAGAGGGCAGTTCTTC	CSVAGATTRGQFF
once	TRBJ2-3	TRBD2	TRBV3-1	TGTGCCAGCAGCGAAGCAAGGCGGGAGGGCAAAACAGATACGCAGTATTTT	CASSEARREGKTDTQYF